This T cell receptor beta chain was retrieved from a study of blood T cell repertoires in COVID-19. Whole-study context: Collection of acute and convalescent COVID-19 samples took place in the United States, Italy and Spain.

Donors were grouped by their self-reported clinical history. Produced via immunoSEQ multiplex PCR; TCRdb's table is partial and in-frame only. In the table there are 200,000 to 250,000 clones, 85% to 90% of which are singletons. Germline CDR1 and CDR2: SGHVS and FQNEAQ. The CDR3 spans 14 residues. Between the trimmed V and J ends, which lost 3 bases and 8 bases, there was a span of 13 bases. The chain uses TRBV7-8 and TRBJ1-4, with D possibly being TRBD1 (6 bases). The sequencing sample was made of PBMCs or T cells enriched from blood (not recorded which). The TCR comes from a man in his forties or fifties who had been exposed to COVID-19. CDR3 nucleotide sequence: TGTGCCAGCAGCTTCGACAGGCCTCTCGAAAAACTGTTTTTT. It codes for CASSFDRPLEKLFF.